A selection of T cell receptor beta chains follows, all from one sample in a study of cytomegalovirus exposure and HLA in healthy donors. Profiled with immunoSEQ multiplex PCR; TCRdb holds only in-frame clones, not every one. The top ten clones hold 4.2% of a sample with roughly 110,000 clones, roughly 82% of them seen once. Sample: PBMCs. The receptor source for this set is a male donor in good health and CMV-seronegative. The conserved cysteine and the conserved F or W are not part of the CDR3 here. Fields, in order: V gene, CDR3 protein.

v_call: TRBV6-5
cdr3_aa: ASSYGLAGAAGELF

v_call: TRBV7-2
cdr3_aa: ASSRSAGEVEDQY

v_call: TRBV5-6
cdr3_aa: ASSLLIGGETQY

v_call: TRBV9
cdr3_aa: ASSVDRGGYT

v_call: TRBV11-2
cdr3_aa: ASSTGGVETEAF

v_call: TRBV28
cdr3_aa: ASSFFSGVGGYT

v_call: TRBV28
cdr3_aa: ASSLARTSGADTQY

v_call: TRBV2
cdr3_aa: ASILGGVSETQY

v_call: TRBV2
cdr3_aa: ASSRLVTTGELF

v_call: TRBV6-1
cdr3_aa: ASSRTGGFYGYT

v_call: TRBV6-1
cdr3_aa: ASSEAGPGKRGYT

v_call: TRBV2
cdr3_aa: ASWTSGTDTQY

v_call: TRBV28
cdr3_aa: ASSSQGEQY

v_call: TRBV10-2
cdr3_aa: ASSEGSGVVDTQY

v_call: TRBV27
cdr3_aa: ASSLSWGTSGTNEQF

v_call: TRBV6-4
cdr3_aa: ASSDSGSTDTQY

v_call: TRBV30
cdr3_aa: AWDDRGYGYT

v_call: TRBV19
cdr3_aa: ASSPGQRNQPQH

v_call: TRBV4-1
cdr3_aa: ASSQVVYRGASGRVKDTQY

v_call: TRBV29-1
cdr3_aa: SVDTGLYNEQF

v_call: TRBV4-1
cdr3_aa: ASSQMGGLNEQF

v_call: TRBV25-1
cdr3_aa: ASSEHSGRGSYEQY

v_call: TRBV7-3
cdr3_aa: ASSLNQVQETQY

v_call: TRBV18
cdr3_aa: ASQGRAPGETQY

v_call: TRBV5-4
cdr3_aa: ASSLAGRGGAGELF

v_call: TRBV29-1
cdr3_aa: SVRQGATEKLF

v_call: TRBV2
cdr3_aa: ASIPGSSGNEQY

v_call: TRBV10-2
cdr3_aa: ASRADGSSGNTIY

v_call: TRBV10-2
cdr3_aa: ASSESSGVAYNEQF

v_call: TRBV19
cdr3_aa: ASSISQGVYNEQF

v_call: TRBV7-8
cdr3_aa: ASSRRLAVDNEQF

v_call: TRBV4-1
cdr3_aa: ASNPTDFNYGYT

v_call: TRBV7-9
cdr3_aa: ASSLAGRRANTEAF

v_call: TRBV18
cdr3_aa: ASSRDSTYEQY

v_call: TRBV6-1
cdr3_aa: ASSLHTGIGYEQY

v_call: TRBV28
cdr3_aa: ASSSRIGRERETQY

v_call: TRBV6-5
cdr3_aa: ASSSNMGAGGHEQF

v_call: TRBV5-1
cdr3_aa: ASSLANSNYGYT

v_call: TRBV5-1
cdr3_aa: ASSLARGAGTDTQY

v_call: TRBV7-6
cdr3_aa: ATFTGYTEAF

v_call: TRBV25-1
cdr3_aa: ASSEPGGANYGYT

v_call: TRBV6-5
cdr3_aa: ASRGTSGSTDTQY

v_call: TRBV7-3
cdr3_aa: ASSSRQGGTGELF

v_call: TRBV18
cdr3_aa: ASSPDGRETQY

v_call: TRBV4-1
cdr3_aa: ASSRNALSGETQNEQF

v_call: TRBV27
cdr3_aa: ASSLIGENEQF

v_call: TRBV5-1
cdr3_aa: ASSLEGQGVNEQF

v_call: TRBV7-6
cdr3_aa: ASSPHGQQNTIY